Each of the 5 T cell receptor beta chains below was sequenced from the same sample in a study of Tregs in tolerant kidney transplant recipients. Profiled with immunoSEQ multiplex PCR; TCRdb holds only in-frame clones, not every one. The table has 55,000 to 70,000 clones, approximately 83% seen once. The sample here was Tregs from blood, taken before the transplant. The receptors stem from a human donor who received a combined kidney and bone marrow transplant.

CDR3 loop: CASSYNRETNEKLFF. DNA for the CDR3: TGTGCCAGCAGTTACAACCGTGAGACTAATGAAAAACTGTTTTTT. The rearrangement uses TRBV6-5 and TRBJ1-4, with D unclear. Trimming left V 2 bases short and J 2 bases short, with 9 bases between. Germline CDR1 reads MNHEY; CDR2 reads SVGAGI. This CDR3 has 15 amino acids.

The V and J genes are TRBV9 and TRBJ2-7, with 10 bases aligning to TRBD2. J gave up 2 bases and V 1 base, and 6 bases lay outside the gene matches. The CDR3 is made up of 16 amino acids. Germline V lookup: CDR1 SGDLS, CDR2 YYNGEE. The CDR3 DNA reads as TGTGCCAGCAGCGTAAGCGATCTAGCGGGGGCCTACGAGCAGTACTTC. Encoded protein: CASSVSDLAGAYEQYF.

The chain links TRBV6-5 to TRBJ1-5, with D unresolved. Germline values: CDR1 MNHEY, CDR2 SVGAGI. This CDR3 comprises 15 residues. V lost 0 bases to trimming and J lost 2 bases, with 8 bases between them. CDR3 nucleotides: TGTGCCAGCAGTTACTCGAACAGACGCAATCAGCCCCAGCATTTT. Protein product: CASSYSNRRNQPQHF.

The chain combines TRBV23-1 with TRBJ1-1; D not resolved. TRBV23-1 is treated as an ORF (open reading frame) with a function not yet certain. CDR3 size: 16 residues. Trimming took off 0 bases at V and 0 bases at J, with 11 bases between the two ends. CDR3 sequence (DNA): TGCGCCAGCAGTCAATCGATTCCACACATGAACACTGAAGCTTTCTTT. Translation: CASSQSIPHMNTEAFF.

CDR3 in DNA: TGTGCCAGCAGCTTTGCCAACTCCATTAATCAGCCCCAGCATTTT. The encoded protein is CASSFANSINQPQHF. The chain employs TRBV7-9 and TRBJ1-5, with D unclear. The CDR3 is 15 residues long. Trimming left V 3 bases short and J 4 bases short, with 13 bases between. The germline V gene has CDR1 SEHNR and CDR2 FQNEAQ (reference sequence).